Reported below is one T cell receptor beta chain. Its antigen is still unknown. The CDR3 consists of 13 residues. Per the germline V gene, CDR1 is SEHNR and CDR2 is FQNEAQ (reference sequence). V was trimmed by 9 bases and J by 1 base, leaving 12 bases between them. Naive or memory CD4+ cells were cultured 1:1 with T cell-depleted PBMCs plus CEF. This specimen belongs to a study of CD4 T cells in relation to SARS-CoV-2 and coronaviruses. Only in-frame clones appear in the TCRdb table, and some are missing; sequencing was by immunoSEQ multiplex PCR. The repertoire holds around 35,000 clones, with roughly 84% as singletons.

V and J are TRBV7-9 and TRBJ2-5, with D perhaps being TRBD1 or TRBD2 (5 bases each). The sample was naive CD4+ T cells from PBMCs, cultured in vitro. The subset here: naive CD4+ T cells isolated by negative enrichment. The TCR sequence derives from an adult with COVID-19. The CDR3 bases are TGTGCCAGTCAGAGGGGCAGCCAAGAGACCCAGTACTTC. Translation gives CASQRGSQETQYF.